This TCR beta chain derives from a study of CD8 T cells in Susac syndrome. CDR1 is SSHAT, CDR2 FNYEAQ, per germline (reference sequence). V dropped 2 bases and J dropped 5 bases, with 9 bases sitting between them. CDR3 size: 13 residues. RNA was extracted with the RNeasy kit, and a quantity of roughly 0.45 to 1 ug was reverse transcribed using random hexamers. TCRdb reprocessed the immunoSEQ multiplex PCR reads via MiXCR and lists one record per CDR3 protein. There are roughly 150,000 distinct CDR3 sequences in the sample; 92% occur only once, and 0.08% lies in the top ten. Specimen: CD4+ T cells from PBMCs. The chain couples TRBV7-7 to TRBJ1-1; no reliable D call. This TCR was sampled from a human donor in good health. CDR3 nucleotides: TGTGCCAGCAGCTTACTTCCAGAAACTGAAGCTTTCTTT. Protein sequence: CASSLLPETEAFF.